The clone carrying this TCR beta chain has only one observation. Division of CD4+ cells produced a CD45RA+ naive subset and a CD45RA-negative memory subset. Clones were read by immunoSEQ multiplex PCR, and TCRdb kept only the in-frame ones, dropping some. The sample comprises about 2.4 million clones, 80% to 95% of which are singletons, and roughly 0.36% rests with the top ten. The germline V gene has CDR1 MDHEN and CDR2 SYDVKM. Trimming shortened V by 2 bases and J by 4 bases, and 8 bases separated the two germline ends. This CDR3 is 13 amino acids long. The sample originates from a study of shared clonotypes between healthy human individuals.

The V gene is TRBV28, the J gene TRBJ1-1; D ambiguous. The specimen was naive CD4+ T cells from PBMCs. As for subset: CD45RA+ positively selected. This receptor was identified in a man between 18 and 29 years old in good health. Some clones in this sample may be carry-over from other donors' samples. The CDR3 nucleotides read TGTGCCAGCAGTTTAGAAGACGGCACTGAAGCTTTCTTT. It encodes CASSLEDGTEAFF. Full variable domain (outside the CDR3, taken from reference TRBV28 and TRBJ1-1): DVKVTQSSRYLVKRTGEKVFLECVQDMDHENMFWYRQDPGLGLRLIYFSYDVKMKEKGDIPEGYSVSREKKERFSLILESASTNQTSMYLCASSLEDGTEAFFGQGTRLTVV.